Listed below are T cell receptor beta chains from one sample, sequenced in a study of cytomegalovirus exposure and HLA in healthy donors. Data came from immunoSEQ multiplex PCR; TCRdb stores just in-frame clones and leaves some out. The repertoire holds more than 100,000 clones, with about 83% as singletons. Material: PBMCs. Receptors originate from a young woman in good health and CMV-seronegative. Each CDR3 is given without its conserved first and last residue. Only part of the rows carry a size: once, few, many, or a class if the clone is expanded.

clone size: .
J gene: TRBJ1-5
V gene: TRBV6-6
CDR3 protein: ASSPGGPGNQPQH

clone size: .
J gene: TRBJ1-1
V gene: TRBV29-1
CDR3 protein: SVEGRQYTEAF

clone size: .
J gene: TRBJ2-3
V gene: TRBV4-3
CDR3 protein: ASSQVAGGSTDTQY

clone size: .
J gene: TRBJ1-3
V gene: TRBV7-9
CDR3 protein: ASSLGSGEAGNTIY

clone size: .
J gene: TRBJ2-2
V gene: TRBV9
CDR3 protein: ASSVAVNTGELF

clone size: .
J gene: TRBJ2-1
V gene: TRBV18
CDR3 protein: ASSPTSGVLGGEQF

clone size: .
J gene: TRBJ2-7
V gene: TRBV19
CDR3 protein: ASSKGDRVIYEQY

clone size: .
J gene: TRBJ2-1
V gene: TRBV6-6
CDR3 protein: ASSYGDRYNEQF

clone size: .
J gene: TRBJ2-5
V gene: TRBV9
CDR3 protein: ASGRGGETQY

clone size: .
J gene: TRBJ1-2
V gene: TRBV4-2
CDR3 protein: ASSQDPANPGGYT

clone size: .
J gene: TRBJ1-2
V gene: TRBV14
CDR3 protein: ASSPNRGHGGYT

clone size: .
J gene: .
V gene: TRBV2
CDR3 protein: ASSDLGIAGVGEDEQY

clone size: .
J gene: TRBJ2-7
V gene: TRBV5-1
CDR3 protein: ASSLGQAPYEQY

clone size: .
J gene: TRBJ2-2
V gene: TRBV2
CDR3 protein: ASSLAGGRFSGELF

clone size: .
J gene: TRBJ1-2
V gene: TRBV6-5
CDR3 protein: ASSIRGPVSGGYT

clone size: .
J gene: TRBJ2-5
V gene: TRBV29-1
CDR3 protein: SVQSRETQY

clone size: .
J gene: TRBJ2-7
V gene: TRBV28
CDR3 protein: ATLKVGGANEQY

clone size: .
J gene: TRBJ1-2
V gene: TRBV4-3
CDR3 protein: ASSQDLEGHYGYT

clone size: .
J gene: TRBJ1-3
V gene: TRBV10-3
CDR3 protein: AIHGEEYPSGNTIY

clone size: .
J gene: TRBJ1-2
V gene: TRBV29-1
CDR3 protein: SVGGRGKANYGYT

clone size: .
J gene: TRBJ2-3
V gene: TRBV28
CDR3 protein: ASSNSGGPTDTQY

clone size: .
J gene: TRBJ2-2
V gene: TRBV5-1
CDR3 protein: ASSLTGLTAGELF

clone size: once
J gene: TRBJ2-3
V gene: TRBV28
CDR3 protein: AIHPGGSVRDTQY

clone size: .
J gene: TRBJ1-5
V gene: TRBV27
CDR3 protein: ASNKTPPKSNQPQH

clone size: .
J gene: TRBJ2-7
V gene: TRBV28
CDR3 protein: ASSFRYEQY

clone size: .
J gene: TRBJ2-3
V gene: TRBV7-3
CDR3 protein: ASSSTAPGLPLY

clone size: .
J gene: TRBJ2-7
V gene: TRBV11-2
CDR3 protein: ASSSDLRVGQY

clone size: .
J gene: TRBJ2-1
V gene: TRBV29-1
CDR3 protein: SVSGQGSYNEQF

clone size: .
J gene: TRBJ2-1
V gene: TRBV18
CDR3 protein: ASSPGLASYNEQF

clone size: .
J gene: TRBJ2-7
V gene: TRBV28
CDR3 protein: ASSLLVAGRSEVDEQY

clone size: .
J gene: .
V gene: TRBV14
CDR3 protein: ASSQDPGWAPYNEQF

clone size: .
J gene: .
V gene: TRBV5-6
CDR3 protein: ASSWTSGGFDEQY

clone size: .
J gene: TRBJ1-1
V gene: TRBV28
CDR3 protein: ASTSTMNTEAF

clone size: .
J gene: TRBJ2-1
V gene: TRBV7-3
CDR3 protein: ASSALPGSTRGNEQF

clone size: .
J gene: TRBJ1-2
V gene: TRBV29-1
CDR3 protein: SVDLRGLGGDYGYT

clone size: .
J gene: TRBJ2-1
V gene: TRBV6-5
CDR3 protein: ASSPGGSSYNEQF

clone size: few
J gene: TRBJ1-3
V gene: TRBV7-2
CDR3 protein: ASSYQTGKGNTIY

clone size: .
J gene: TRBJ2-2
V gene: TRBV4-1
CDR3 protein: ASSQAVDLHTGELF

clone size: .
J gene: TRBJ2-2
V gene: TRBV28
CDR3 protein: ASIGDTNTGELF

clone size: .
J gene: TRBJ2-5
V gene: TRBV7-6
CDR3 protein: ASNPAAGGGAQEPQY